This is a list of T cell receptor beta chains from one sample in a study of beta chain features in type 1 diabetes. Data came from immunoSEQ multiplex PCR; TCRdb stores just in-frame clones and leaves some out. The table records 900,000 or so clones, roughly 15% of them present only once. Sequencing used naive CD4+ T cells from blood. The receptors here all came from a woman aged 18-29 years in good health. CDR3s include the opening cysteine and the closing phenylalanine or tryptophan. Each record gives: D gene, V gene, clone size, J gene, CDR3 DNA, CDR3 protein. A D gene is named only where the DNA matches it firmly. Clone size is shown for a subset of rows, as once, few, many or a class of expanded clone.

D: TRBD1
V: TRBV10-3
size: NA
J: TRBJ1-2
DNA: TGTGCCATCAGTCAAGGGGACAGGTCGTACCGCTATGGCTACACCTTC
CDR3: CAISQGDRSYRYGYTF

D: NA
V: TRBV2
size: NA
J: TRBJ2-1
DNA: TGTGCCAGCAGTGAACGTCTAGCGTTGGATGAGCAGTTCTTC
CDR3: CASSERLALDEQFF

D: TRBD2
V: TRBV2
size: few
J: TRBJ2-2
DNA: TGTGCCAGCAGATGGACTAGCGGATACACCGGGGAGCTGTTTTTT
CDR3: CASRWTSGYTGELFF

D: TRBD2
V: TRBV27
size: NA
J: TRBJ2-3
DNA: TGTGCCAGCAGGACTAGGACTAGCGGCACAGATACGCAGTATTTT
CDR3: CASRTRTSGTDTQYF

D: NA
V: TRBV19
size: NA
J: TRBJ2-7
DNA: TGTGCCACCAGAGAACAGGGTCAACCCTACGAGCAGTACTTC
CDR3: CATREQGQPYEQYF

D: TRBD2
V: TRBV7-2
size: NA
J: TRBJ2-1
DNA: TGTGCCAGCAGCTTAGTAGCGGGAGAGAAGCAGTTCTTC
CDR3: CASSLVAGEKQFF

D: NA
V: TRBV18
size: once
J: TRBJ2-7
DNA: TGTGCCAGCTCACCGGTCGGATCCTACGAGCAGTACTTC
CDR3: CASSPVGSYEQYF

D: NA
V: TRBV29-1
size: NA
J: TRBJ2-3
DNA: TGCAGCGTTGGTTCAGACTACGACAGGACAGATACGCAGTATTTT
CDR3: CSVGSDYDRTDTQYF

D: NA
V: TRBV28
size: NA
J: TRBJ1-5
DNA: TGTGCCAGCAGTTCGGCCAGGGGAAGCAATCAGCCCCAGCATTTT
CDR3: CASSSARGSNQPQHF

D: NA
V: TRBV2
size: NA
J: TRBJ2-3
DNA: TGTGCCAGCACCGATCAAAATCCGGGTTTGAGCACAGATACGCAGTATTTT
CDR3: CASTDQNPGLSTDTQYF

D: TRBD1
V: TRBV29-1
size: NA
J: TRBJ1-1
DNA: TGCAGCGTTTCGAGGGGGCTGGACACTGAAGCTTTCTTT
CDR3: CSVSRGLDTEAFF

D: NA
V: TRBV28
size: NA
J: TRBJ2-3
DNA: TGTGCCAGCAGTCCGCATGCCCCTAGCACAGATACGCAGTATTTT
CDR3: CASSPHAPSTDTQYF

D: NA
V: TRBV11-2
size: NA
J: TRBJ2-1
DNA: TGTGCCAGCAGCCCCCTCGAGAGAGGTGAGCAGTTCTTC
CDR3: CASSPLERGEQFF

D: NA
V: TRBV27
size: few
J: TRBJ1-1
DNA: TGTGCCAGCAGTTTTGCCAGAAACACTGAAGCTTTCTTT
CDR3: CASSFARNTEAFF

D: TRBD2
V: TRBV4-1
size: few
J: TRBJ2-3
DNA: TGCGCCAGCAGCCAAGGTATAGCGGGAGTTTCAGATACGCAGTATTTT
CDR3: CASSQGIAGVSDTQYF

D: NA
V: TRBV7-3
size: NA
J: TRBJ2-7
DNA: TGTGCCAGCAGCTTAAAAGAGGAGGGAGGATGGGTCTGTACTATCCGAAGTCGCCACGAGCAGTACTTC
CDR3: CASSLKEEGGWVCTIRSRHEQYF

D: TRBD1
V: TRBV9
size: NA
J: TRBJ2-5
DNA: TGTGCCAGCAGCGTAGGGAGGACAGGGCAAGAGACCCAGTACTTC
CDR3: CASSVGRTGQETQYF

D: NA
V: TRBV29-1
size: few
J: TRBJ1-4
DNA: TGCAGCGCAAGGCGGGGACCCGATGAAAAACTGTTTTTT
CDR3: CSARRGPDEKLFF

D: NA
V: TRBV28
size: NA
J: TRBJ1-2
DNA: TGTGCCAGCAGTCTAATGATCGGAGACTATGGCTACACCTTC
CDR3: CASSLMIGDYGYTF

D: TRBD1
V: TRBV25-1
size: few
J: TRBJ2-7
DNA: TGTGCCAGCAGTACGGGACAGGGGCGTCACGAGCAGTACTTC
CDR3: CASSTGQGRHEQYF

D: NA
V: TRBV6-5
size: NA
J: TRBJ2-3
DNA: TGTGCCAGCAGTTACTCCGCTAGCGTCTCAGATACGCAGTATTTT
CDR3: CASSYSASVSDTQYF

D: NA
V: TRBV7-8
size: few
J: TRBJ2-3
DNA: TGTGCCAGTGGGCACCGAGATACGCAGTATTTT
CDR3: CASGHRDTQYF

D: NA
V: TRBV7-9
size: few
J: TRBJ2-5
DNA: TGTGCCAGCAGCTTTGCAGGGGCCCAAGAGACCCAGTACTTC
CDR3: CASSFAGAQETQYF

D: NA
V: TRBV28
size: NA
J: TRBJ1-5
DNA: TGTGCCAGCAGCACCAACAGGGGCAATCAGCCCCAGCATTTT
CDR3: CASSTNRGNQPQHF

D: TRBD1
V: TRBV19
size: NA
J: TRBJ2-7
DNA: TGTGCCACCCGACAGGGGTCCGAGCAGTACTTC
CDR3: CATRQGSEQYF

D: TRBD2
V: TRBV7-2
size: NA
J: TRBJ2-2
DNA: TGTGCCAGCAGCAAAGGACTAGTCACCGGGGAGCTGTTTTTT
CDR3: CASSKGLVTGELFF

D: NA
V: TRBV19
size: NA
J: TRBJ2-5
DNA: TGTGCCAGTAGTATTCTCGGGATGAAAGAGACCCAGTACTTC
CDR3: CASSILGMKETQYF

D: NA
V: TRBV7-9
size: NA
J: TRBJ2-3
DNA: TGTGCCAGCAGCTTAGCGCTGACTAGCACAGATACGCAGTATTTT
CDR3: CASSLALTSTDTQYF

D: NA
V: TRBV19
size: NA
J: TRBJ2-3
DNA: TGTGCCAGTAGTATGACCCTCACAGATACGCAGTATTTT
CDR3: CASSMTLTDTQYF

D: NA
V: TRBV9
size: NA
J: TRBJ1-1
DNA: TGTGCCAGCAGCGTAGCATGGGGAGCCACTGAAGCTTTCTTT
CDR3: CASSVAWGATEAFF

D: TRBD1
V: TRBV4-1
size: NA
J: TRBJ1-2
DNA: TGCGCCAGCAGCCAAGGACAGGGCTATGGCTACACCTTC
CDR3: CASSQGQGYGYTF

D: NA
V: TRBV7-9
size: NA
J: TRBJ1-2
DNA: TGTGCCAGCAGCGCCGGGACGGCCCTAAGTAAAGGCTACACCTTC
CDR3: CASSAGTALSKGYTF

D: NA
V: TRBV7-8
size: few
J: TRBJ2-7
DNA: TGTGCCAGCAGCCTGAGCCACGAGCAGTACTTC
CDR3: CASSLSHEQYF

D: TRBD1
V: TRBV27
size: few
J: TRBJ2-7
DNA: TGTGCCAGCAGTCCTTTGTCCGGGACAGGGTTCTACGAGCAGTACTTC
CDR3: CASSPLSGTGFYEQYF

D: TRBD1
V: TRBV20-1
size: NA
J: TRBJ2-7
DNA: TGCAGTGCTGGGGGACAGGGTGGACAGTACTTC
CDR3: CSAGGQGGQYF

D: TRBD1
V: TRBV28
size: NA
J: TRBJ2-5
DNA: TGTGCCAGTCAACGGGACAGCCAAACCCAGTACTTC
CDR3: CASQRDSQTQYF

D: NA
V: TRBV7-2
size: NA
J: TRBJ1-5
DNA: TGTGCCAGCAGATCAACAGGTCGAGGGAATCAGCCCCAGCATTTT
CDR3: CASRSTGRGNQPQHF

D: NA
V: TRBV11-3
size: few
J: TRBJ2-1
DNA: TGTGCCAGCAGCTTAGGGGGGCAGCTTGAGAATGAGCAGTTCTTC
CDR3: CASSLGGQLENEQFF

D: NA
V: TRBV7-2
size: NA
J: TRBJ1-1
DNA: TGTGCCAGCAGCTTCCGGGGTCCCCCCGCGAACACTGAAGCTTTCTTT
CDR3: CASSFRGPPANTEAFF

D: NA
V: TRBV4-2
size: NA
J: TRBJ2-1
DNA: TGTGCCAGCAGCCAAGAGTCCCAAACGGATGAGCAGTTCTTC
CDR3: CASSQESQTDEQFF

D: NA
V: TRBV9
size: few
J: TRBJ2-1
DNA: TGTGCCAGCAGCGTAGACTACGATGAGCAGTTCTTC
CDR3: CASSVDYDEQFF

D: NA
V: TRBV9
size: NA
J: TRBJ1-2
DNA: TGTGCCAGCAGCGGGTACGGCTACACCTTC
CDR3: CASSGYGYTF

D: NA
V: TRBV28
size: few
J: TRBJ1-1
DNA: TGTGCCAGCAGTACCCCGGCAGGCTCGGAAGCTTTCTTT
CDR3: CASSTPAGSEAFF

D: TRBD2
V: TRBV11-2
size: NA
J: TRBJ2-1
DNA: TGTGCCACCTCTTGGCTAGCGGGAGGGTACAATGAGCAGTTCTTC
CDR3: CATSWLAGGYNEQFF

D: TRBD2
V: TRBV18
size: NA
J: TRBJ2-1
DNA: TGTGCCAGCTCCGGTGGGACTAGCGGCTACAATGAGCAGTTCTTC
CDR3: CASSGGTSGYNEQFF

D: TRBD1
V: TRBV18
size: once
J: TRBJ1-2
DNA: TGTGCCAGCTCACCACTGGAGGGGGCGGTGGATGGCTACACCTTC
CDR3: CASSPLEGAVDGYTF

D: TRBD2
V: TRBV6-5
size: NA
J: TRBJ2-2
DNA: TGTGCCAGCAGTTACTCGGGCCTAGCGGGAGCCGGGGAGCTGTTTTTT
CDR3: CASSYSGLAGAGELFF

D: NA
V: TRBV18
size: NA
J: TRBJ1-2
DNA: TGTGCCAGCTCAGATGGGGCTAACTATGGCTACACCTTC
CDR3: CASSDGANYGYTF

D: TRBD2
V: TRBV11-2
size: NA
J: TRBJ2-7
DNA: TGTGCCAGCAGCTTCACTTCGGGACTAGCGGGGGCGGGCTTGTACGAGCAGTACTTC
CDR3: CASSFTSGLAGAGLYEQYF